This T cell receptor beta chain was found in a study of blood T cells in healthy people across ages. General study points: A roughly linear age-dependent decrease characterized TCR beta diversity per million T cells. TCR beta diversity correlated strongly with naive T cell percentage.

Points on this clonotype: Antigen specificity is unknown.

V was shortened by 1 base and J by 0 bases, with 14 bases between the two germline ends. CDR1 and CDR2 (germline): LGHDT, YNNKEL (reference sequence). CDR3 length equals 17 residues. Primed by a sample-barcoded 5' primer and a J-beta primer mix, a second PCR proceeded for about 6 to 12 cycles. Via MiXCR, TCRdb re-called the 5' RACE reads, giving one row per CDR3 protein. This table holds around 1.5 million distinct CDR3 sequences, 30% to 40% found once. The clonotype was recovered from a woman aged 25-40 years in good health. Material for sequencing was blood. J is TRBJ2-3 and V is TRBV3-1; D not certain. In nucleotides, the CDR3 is TGTGCCAGCAGCCAAGGTCTACTACTTCCTAGCACAGATACGCAGTATTTT. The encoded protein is CASSQGLLLPSTDTQYF.